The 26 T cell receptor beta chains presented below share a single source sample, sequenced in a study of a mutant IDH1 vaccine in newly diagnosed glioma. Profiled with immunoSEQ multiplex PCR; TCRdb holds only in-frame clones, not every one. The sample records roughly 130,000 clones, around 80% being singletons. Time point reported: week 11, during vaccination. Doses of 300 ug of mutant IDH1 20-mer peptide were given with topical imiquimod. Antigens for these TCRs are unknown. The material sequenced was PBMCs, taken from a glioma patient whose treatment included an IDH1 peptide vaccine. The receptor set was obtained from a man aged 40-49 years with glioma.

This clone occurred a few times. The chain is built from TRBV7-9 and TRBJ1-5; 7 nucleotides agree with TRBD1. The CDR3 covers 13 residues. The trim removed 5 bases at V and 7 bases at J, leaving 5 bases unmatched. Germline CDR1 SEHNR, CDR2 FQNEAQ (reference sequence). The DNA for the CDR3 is TGTGCCAGCAGCCTTGAAGGGGGCCAGCCCCAGCATTTT. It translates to CASSLEGGQPQHF.

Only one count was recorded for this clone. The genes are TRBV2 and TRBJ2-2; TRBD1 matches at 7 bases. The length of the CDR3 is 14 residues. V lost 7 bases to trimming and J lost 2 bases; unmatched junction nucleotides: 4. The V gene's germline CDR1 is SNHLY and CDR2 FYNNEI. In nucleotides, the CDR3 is TGTGCCAGCAAGACAGGGTCCAACACCGGGGAGCTGTTTTTT. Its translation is CASKTGSNTGELFF.

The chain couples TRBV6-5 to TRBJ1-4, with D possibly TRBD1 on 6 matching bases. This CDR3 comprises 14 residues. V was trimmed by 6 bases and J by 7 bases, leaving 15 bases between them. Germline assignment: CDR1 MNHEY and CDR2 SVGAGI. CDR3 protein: CASRPQGGVEKLFF. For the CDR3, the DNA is TGTGCCAGCAGGCCACAGGGTGGGGTTGAAAAACTGTTTTTT.

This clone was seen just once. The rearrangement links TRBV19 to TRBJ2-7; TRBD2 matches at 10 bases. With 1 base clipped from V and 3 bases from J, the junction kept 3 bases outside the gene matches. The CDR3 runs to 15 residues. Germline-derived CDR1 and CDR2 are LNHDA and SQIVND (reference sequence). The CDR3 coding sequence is TGTGCCAGTAGTATAGCACTAGCGGGGATCTACGAGCAGTACTTC. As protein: CASSIALAGIYEQYF.

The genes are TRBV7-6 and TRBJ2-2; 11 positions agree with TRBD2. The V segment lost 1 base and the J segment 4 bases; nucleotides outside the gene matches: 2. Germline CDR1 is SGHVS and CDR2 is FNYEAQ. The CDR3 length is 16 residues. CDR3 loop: CASSLGLAGGTGELFF. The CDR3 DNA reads TGTGCCAGCAGCTTAGGTCTAGCGGGGGGCACCGGGGAGCTGTTTTTT.

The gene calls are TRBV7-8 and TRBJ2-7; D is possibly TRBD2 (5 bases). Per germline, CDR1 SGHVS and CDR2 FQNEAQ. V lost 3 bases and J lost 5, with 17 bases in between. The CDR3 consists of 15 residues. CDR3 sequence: CASSFVGGRGNEQYF. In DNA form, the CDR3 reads TGTGCCAGCAGCTTTGTAGGTGGGAGAGGGAACGAGCAGTACTTC.

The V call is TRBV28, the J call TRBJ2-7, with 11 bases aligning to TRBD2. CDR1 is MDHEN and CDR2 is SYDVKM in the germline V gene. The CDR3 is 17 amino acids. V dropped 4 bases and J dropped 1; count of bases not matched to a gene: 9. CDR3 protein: CASSSYTSGRLSYEQYF. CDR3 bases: TGTGCCAGCAGTTCTTACACTAGCGGGAGATTGTCCTACGAGCAGTACTTC.

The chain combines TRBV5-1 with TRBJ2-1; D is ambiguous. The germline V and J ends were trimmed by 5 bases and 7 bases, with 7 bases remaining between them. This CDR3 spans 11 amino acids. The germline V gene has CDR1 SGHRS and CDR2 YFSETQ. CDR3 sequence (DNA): TGCGCCAGCAGTGTGAAAAATGAGCAGTTCTTC. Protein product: CASSVKNEQFF.

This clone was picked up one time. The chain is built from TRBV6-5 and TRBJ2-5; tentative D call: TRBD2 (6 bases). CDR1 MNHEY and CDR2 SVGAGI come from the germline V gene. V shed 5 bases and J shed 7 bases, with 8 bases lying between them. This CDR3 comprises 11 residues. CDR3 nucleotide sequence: TGTGCCAGCAGTGGTAGCGGGACCCAGTACTTC. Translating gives CASSGSGTQYF.

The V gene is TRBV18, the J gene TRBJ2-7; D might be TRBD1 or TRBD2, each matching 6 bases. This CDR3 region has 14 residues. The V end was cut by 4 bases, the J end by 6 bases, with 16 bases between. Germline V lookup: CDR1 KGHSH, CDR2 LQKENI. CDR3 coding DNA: TGTGCCAGCTCACGAGACGAGGGGGAGGCCGAGCAGTACTTC. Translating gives CASSRDEGEAEQYF.

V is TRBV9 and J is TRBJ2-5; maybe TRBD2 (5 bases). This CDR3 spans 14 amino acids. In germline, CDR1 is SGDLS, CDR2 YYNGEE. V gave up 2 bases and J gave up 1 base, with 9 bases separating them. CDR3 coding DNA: TGTGCCAGCAGCGTGACAAGCGGCCAAGAGACCCAGTACTTC. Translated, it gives CASSVTSGQETQYF.

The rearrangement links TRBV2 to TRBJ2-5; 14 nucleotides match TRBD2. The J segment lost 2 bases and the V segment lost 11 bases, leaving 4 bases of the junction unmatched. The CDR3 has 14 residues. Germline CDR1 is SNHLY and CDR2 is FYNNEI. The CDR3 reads CAWTSGGPQETQYF. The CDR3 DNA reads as TGTGCCTGGACTAGCGGGGGGCCGCAAGAGACCCAGTACTTC.

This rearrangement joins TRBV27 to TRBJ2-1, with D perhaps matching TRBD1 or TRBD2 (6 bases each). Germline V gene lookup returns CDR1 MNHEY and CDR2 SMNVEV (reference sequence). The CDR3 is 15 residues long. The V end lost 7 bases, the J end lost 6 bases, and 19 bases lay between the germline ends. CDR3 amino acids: CASTGWGAQGNEQFF. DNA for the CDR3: TGTGCCAGCACAGGTTGGGGGGCGCAGGGCAATGAGCAGTTCTTC.

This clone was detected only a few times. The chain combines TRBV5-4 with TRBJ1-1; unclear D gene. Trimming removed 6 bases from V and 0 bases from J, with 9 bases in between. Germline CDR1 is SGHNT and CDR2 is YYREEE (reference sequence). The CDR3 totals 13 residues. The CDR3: CASKLGLNTEAFF. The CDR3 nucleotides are TGTGCCAGCAAATTAGGTTTGAACACTGAAGCTTTCTTT.

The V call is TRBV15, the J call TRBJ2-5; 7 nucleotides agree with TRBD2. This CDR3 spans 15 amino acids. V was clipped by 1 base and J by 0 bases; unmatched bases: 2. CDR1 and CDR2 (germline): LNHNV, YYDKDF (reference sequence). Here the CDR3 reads CATSRGEGNQETQYF. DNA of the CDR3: TGTGCCACCAGCAGAGGGGAGGGAAACCAAGAGACCCAGTACTTC.

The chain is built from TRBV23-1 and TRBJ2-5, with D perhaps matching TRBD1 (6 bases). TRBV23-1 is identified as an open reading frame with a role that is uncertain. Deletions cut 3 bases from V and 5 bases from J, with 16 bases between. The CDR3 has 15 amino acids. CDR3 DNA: TGCGCCAGCAGTCACTCGACAGGTCCGGGGGAGACCCAGTACTTC. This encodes CASSHSTGPGETQYF.

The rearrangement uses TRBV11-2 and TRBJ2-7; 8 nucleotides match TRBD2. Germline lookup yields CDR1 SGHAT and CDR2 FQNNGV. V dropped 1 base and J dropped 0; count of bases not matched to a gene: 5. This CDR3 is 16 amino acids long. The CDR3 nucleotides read TGTGCCAGCAGCTTAGTGCCCAGCGGGAGCTCCTACGAGCAGTACTTC. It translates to CASSLVPSGSSYEQYF.

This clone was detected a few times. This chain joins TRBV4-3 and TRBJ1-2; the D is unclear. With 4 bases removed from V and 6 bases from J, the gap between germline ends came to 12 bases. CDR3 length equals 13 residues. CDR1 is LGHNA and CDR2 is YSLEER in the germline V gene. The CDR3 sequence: CASSPSGTHGYTF. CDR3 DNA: TGCGCCAGCAGCCCCAGTGGCACCCATGGCTACACCTTC.

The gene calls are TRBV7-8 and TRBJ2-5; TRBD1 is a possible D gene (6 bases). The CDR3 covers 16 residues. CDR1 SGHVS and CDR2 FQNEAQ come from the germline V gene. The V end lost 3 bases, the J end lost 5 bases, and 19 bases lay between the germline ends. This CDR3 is CASSLSWQGNLETQYF. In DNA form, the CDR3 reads TGTGCCAGCAGCTTGTCCTGGCAGGGGAATTTGGAGACCCAGTACTTC. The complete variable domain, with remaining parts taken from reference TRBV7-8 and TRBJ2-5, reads GAGVSQSPRYKVAKRGQDVALRCDPISGHVSLFWYQQALGQGPEFLTYFQNEAQLDKSGLPSDRFFAERPEGSVSTLKIQRTQQEDSAVYLCASSLSWQGNLETQYFGPGTRLLVL.

The CDR3 loop reads CAWSPANTEAFF. Written as DNA, the CDR3 is TGTGCCTGGAGTCCAGCGAACACTGAAGCTTTCTTT. V gene TRBV30 combines with J gene TRBJ1-1, with D hard to call. This CDR3 region has 12 residues. The V gene lost 2 bases and the J gene lost 1 base, with 5 bases spanning the gap. CDR1 and CDR2 (germline): GTSNPN, SVGIG (reference sequence).

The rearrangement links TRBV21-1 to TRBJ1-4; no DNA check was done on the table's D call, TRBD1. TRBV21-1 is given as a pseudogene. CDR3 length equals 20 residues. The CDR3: CASSKADGPVQGATNEKLFF. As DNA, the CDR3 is TGTGCCAGCAGCAAAGCAGACGGACCCGTCCAGGGGGCTACTAATGAAAAACTGTTTTTT.

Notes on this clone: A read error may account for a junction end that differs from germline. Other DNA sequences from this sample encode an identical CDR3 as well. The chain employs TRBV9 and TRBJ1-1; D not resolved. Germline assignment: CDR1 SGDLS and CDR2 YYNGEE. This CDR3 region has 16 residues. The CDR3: CASSVLPGGRNTEAFF. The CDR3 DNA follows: TGTGCTAGCAGCGTCCTCCCGGGTGGGAGGAACACTGAAGCTTTCTTT.

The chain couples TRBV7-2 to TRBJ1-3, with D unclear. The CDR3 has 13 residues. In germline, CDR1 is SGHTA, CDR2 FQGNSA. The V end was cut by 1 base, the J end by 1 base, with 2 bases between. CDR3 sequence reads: CASSLGSGNTIYF. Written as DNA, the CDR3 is TGTGCCAGCAGCTTAGGGTCTGGAAACACCATATATTTT.

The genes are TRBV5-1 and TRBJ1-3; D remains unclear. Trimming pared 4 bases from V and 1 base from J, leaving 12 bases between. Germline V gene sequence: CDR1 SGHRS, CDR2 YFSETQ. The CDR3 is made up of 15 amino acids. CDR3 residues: CASSLFEASGNTIYF. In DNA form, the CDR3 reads TGCGCCAGCAGCCTCTTTGAGGCGTCTGGAAACACCATATATTTT.

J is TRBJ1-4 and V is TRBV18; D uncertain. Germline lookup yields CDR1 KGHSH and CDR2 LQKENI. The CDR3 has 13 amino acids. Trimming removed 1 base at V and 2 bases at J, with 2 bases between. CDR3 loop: CASSPQTNEKLFF. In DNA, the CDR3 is TGTGCCAGCTCACCACAGACTAATGAAAAACTGTTTTTT.

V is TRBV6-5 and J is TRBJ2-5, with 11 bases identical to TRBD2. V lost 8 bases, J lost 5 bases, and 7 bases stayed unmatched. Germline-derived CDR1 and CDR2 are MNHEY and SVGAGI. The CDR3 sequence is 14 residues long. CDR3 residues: CASAHSGGAETQYF. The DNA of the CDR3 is TGTGCCAGCGCACATAGCGGGGGGGCTGAGACCCAGTACTTC.